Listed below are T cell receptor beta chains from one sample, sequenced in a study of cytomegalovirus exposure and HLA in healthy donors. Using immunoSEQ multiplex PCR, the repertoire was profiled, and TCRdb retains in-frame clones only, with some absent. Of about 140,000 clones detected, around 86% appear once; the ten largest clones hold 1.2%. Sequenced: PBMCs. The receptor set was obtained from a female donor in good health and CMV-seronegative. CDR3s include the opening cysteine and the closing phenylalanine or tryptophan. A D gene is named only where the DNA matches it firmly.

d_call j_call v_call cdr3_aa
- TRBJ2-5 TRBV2 CVLGRETQYF
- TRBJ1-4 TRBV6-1 CASSEDPAGIPEKLFF
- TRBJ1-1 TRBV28 CASSQTGGGTEAFF
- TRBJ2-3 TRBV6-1 CASQRGGTDTQYF
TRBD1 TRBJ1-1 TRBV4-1 CASSQEGGHRGGRFF
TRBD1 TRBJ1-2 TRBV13 CASSLGGYYGYTF
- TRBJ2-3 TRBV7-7 CASSLGRSDTQYF
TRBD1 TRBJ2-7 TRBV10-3 CAISPGTGYEQYF
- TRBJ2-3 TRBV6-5 CASSYDRKTQYF
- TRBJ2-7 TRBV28 CASSFLRDFSYEQYF
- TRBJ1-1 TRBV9 CASSEADRNTEAFF
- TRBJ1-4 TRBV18 CASSPGAGHNEKLFF
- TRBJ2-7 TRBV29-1 CSVEEGADEQYF
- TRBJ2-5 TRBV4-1 CASSQGQSTGTQYF
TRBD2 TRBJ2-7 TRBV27 CASSFSGNPYEQYF
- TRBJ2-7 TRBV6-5 CASRSALASSYEQYF
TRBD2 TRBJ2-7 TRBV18 CASSPGLAGREQYF
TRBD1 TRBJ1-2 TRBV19 CASSINEGADGYTF
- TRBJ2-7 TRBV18 CASSPPNSYEQYF
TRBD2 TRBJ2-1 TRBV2 CASSAKTGTSGAGSPYNEQFF
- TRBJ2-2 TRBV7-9 CASSWRNTGELFF
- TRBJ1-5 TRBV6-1 CASISAGGNQPQHF